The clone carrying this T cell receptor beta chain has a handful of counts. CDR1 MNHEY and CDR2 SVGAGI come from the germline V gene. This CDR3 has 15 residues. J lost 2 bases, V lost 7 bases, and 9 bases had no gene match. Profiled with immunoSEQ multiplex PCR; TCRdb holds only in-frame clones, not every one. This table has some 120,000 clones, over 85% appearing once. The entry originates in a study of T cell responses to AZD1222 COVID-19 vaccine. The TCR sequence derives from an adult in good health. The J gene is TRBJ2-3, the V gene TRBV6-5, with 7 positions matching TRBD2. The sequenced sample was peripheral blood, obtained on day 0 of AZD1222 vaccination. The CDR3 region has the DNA TGTGCCAGCATGTGGGCTAGCGGAACCACAGATACGCAGTATTTT. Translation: CASMWASGTTDTQYF.